This section outlines one T cell receptor beta chain sequence together with its context. The source of the sample is a study of shared clonotypes between healthy human individuals. Study at large: CD8 memory received one plate per donor, CD8 naive two, CD4 memory three and CD4 naive three.

CD8 cells regarded as naive lacked CD45RO, were positively chosen for CCR7, and omitted terminally differentiated effector memory CD45RA+ cells. The V and J ends lost 9 bases and 4 bases respectively, with 19 bases between them. Germline V gene data show CDR1 as LNHDA and CDR2 as SQIVND (reference sequence). CDR3 size: 15 residues. The repertoire was sequenced with immunoSEQ multiplex PCR; TCRdb's copy has only in-frame clones and lacks some. The data contain about 820,000 clones, 80% to 95% of them singletons. The sample was naive CD8+ T cells sorted from blood. This sequence joins TRBV19 and TRBJ2-1, with D possibly being TRBD1 or TRBD2 (6 bases each). The receptor was derived from a man aged 25-45 years in good health. The CDR3 here is CASRLGGRTYNEQFF. The DNA of the CDR3 is TGTGCCAGCCGACTGGGGGGCCGTACTTACAATGAGCAGTTCTTC. Variable domain in full (rest from reference TRBV19 and TRBJ2-1): DGGITQSPKYLFRKEGQNVTLSCEQNLNHDAMYWYRQDPGQGLRLIYYSQIVNDFQKGDIAEGYSVSREKKESFPLTVTSAQKNPTAFYLCASRLGGRTYNEQFFGPGTRLTVL.